The 13 T cell receptor beta chains below were found in one sample sequenced in a study of low-dose radiotherapy and immunotherapy resistance in tumors. Time point in this sample: before trial treatment. First-strand cDNA used TRAV- and TRBV-specific primers, covering alpha and beta chains. The authors ran around 18 PCR cycles to amplify TCRs with a constant-region primer and V-primer adapter. From the reads, TCRdb called clonotypes with MiXCR, one entry per CDR3 protein. This table holds tens of thousands of distinct CDR3 sequences, approximately 31% found once. The material was PBMCs, obtained before treatment. These receptors originate from a female donor with ovarian cancer.

This clonotype came up many times. V usage is TRBV10-3 and J usage is TRBJ2-6, with 7 bases that match TRBD1. Germline CDR1 reads ENHRY; CDR2 reads SYGVKD. The CDR3 extends over 15 amino acids. Trimming at V came to 6 bases and at J to 0 bases, leaving 2 bases not matched to a gene. This chain's CDR3 is CAIRDRNSGANVLTF. CDR3 nucleotide sequence: TGTGCCATCAGGGACAGGAACTCTGGGGCCAACGTCCTGACTTTC.

This clonotype was observed at least ten times. The chain links TRBV4-2 to TRBJ2-7, with a possible D match to TRBD1 (5 bases). V lost 0 bases and J lost 5, with 20 bases in between. CDR1 and CDR2 from the germline V gene are LGHNA and YNFKEQ. The CDR3 consists of 17 residues. The CDR3: CASSQDLRQGERNEQYF. The CDR3, as DNA: TGTGCCAGCAGCCAAGATTTAAGGCAGGGTGAGAGGAACGAGCAGTACTTC.

This clonotype has just a few counts. The rearrangement uses TRBV9 and TRBJ2-1, with D perhaps TRBD2 (6 bases). This CDR3 spans 14 amino acids. Looked up from germline, CDR1 is SGDLS and CDR2 is YYNGEE. With 4 bases removed from V and 5 bases from J, the gap between germline ends came to 13 bases. CDR3 coding DNA: TGTGCCAGCAGCCCCCCGACTAGAAACAATGAGCAGTTCTTC. Protein product: CASSPPTRNNEQFF.

This clonotype turned up a few times. The rearrangement uses TRBV4-2 and TRBJ2-2; unclear D gene. Germline V gene sequence: CDR1 LGHNA, CDR2 YNFKEQ. There are 16 residues in the CDR3. V was shortened by 1 base and J by 2 bases, with 11 bases between the two germline ends. The CDR3 DNA reads as TGTGCCAGCAGCCAAGTAATGGCGGATAACACCGGGGAGCTGTTTTTT. Protein sequence: CASSQVMADNTGELFF.

This clonotype was seen a single time. The chain is built from TRBV13 and TRBJ2-1; 8 nucleotides align to TRBD2. The CDR3 is made up of 13 amino acids. The V gene's germline CDR1 is PRHDT and CDR2 FYEKMQ (reference sequence). V lost 4 bases to trimming and J lost 6 bases; unmatched junction nucleotides: 2. The CDR3 nucleotides are TGTGCCAGCAGCTATAGCGGGGCCAATGAGCAGTTCTTC. Translation: CASSYSGANEQFF.

This clonotype was recorded many times. This sequence joins TRBV10-3 and TRBJ2-3; 16 nucleotides line up with TRBD2. J was trimmed by 5 bases and V by 3 bases; bases with no gene match: 5. This CDR3 has 17 amino acids. CDR1 is ENHRY and CDR2 is SYGVKD in the germline V gene. The CDR3 region is CAISDQGLAGGQDTQYF. The CDR3 DNA follows: TGTGCCATCAGTGACCAGGGACTAGCGGGGGGGCAAGATACGCAGTATTTT.

The chain has TRBV23-1 and TRBJ2-7; TRBD1 agrees at 7 bases. TRBV23-1 is marked as an open reading frame, function uncertain. The trim removed 2 bases at V and 0 bases at J, leaving 4 bases unmatched. The CDR3 is 15 residues long. The chain's CDR3 is CASSQDRDTSYEQYF. The CDR3 DNA reads as TGCGCCAGCAGTCAAGACAGGGACACCTCCTACGAGCAGTACTTC.

By frequency in the sample, this clonotype is medium-sized. The chain combines TRBV7-2 with TRBJ2-1, with 8 bases aligning to TRBD2. Germline values: CDR1 SGHTA, CDR2 FQGNSA. Trimming cost V 4 bases and J 10 bases; bases outside gene matches: 12. The CDR3 has 15 amino acids. In DNA form, the CDR3 reads TGTGCCAGCAGCTCCTCGGGGGCTAGCGGGCGGGAGCAGTTCTTC. It specifies CASSSSGASGREQFF.

This clonotype showed up just a few times. The gene calls are TRBV5-1 and TRBJ1-2; 7 bases line up with TRBD1. V lost 5 bases and J lost 1; bases outside the gene matches: 2. The germline V gene encodes CDR1 SGHRS and CDR2 YFSETQ. This CDR3 is 13 amino acids long. CDR3 sequence reads: CASRRDSNYGYTF. In nucleotides, the CDR3 is TGCGCCAGCAGACGGGACAGTAACTATGGCTACACCTTC.

This clonotype was observed at least ten times. The chain links TRBV20-1 to TRBJ2-3; possibly TRBD1 for D (6 bases). This CDR3 spans 14 amino acids. V dropped 3 bases and J dropped 3 bases, with 13 bases sitting between them. Per the germline V gene, CDR1 is DFQATT and CDR2 is SNEGSKA (reference sequence). Written as DNA, the CDR3 is TGCAGTGCTAGGCGAGGGGGAAGGACAGATACGCAGTATTTT. It is translated as CSARRGGRTDTQYF.

This clonotype was found a few times. The J gene is TRBJ2-1, the V gene TRBV14, with D uncertain. Trimming took off 0 bases at V and 9 bases at J, with 9 bases between the two ends. This CDR3 contains 13 residues. Looked up from germline, CDR1 is SGHDN and CDR2 is FVKESK. The CDR3 DNA reads as TGTGCCAGCAGCCAAGATTTAAGGAGTGAGCAGTTCTTC. It encodes CASSQDLRSEQFF.

Many counts were recorded for this clonotype. This sequence joins TRBV19 and TRBJ1-4, with D uncertain. CDR3 length equals 15 residues. Trimming cost V 3 bases and J 5 bases, with 13 bases left between them. Germline values: CDR1 LNHDA, CDR2 SQIVND (reference sequence). This CDR3 is CASSIRGIPNEKLFF. Here the CDR3 DNA reads TGTGCCAGTAGTATCCGAGGGATCCCAAATGAAAAACTGTTTTTT.

This clonotype was counted many times. V gene TRBV5-1 combines with J gene TRBJ1-1, with D possibly matching TRBD1 (5 bases). Per the germline V gene, CDR1 is SGHRS and CDR2 is YFSETQ. The V gene lost 0 bases and the J gene lost 4 bases, with 7 bases spanning the gap. The CDR3 spans 13 residues. CDR3 residues: CASSLAGSTEAFF. In nucleotides, the CDR3 is TGCGCCAGCAGCTTGGCAGGGTCCACTGAAGCTTTCTTT.